The rows below give T cell receptor beta chains drawn from one sample of a study of T cell repertoires in cytomegalovirus infection. TCRdb independently ran MiXCR on the reads; one entry per CDR3 protein. The sample lists around 170,000 distinct CDR3 sequences; more than 15% were seen once. The sample consisted of CD8+ T cells from PBMCs. Receptors were obtained from a human donor in good health (CMV status not recorded). Some clones in this sample may be carry-over from other donors' samples. CDR3s include the opening cysteine and the closing phenylalanine or tryptophan. The order of the fields is D gene, J gene, V gene, clone size, CDR3 DNA, CDR3 protein. A D gene is named only where the DNA matches it firmly. Rows may omit the clone size; those that give it use once, few, many or a size class.

d_gene: NA
j_gene: TRBJ2-5
v_gene: TRBV11-2
abundance: NA
CDR3nt: TGTGCCAGCACCTCAGGATCCCACCGGGAGACCCAGTACTTC
CDR3aa: CASTSGSHRETQYF

d_gene: NA
j_gene: TRBJ2-7
v_gene: TRBV11-2
abundance: NA
CDR3nt: TGTGCCAGCACTTTCACGGGGTCCCCCTACGAGCAGTACTTC
CDR3aa: CASTFTGSPYEQYF

d_gene: TRBD1
j_gene: TRBJ2-7
v_gene: TRBV28
abundance: many
CDR3nt: TGTGCCAGCAGCTTAACTTTGACAGGGGTTAATGACGAGCAGTACTTC
CDR3aa: CASSLTLTGVNDEQYF

d_gene: NA
j_gene: TRBJ2-7
v_gene: TRBV6-6
abundance: NA
CDR3nt: TGTGCCAGCAGCCCCGGGCGGACCCTATACGAGCAGTACTTC
CDR3aa: CASSPGRTLYEQYF

d_gene: TRBD1
j_gene: TRBJ2-2
v_gene: TRBV2
abundance: NA
CDR3nt: TGTGCCAGCAGTGAACCTATAGTCACAGGGGCCCCCGAGCTGTTTTTT
CDR3aa: CASSEPIVTGAPELFF

d_gene: NA
j_gene: TRBJ2-5
v_gene: TRBV28
abundance: NA
CDR3nt: TGTGCCAGCACCGAAAGGGTGGGCCAAGAGACCCAGTACTTC
CDR3aa: CASTERVGQETQYF

d_gene: NA
j_gene: TRBJ2-3
v_gene: TRBV4-2
abundance: NA
CDR3nt: TGTGCCAGCAGCCAAGACCCGCGAGTCGGAGATACGCAGTATTTT
CDR3aa: CASSQDPRVGDTQYF

d_gene: NA
j_gene: TRBJ2-7
v_gene: TRBV7-6
abundance: few
CDR3nt: TGTGCCAGCAGCGGCCAATCCGGGTACGAGCAGTACTTC
CDR3aa: CASSGQSGYEQYF

d_gene: NA
j_gene: TRBJ1-1
v_gene: TRBV28
abundance: few
CDR3nt: TGTGCCAGCAGTTTCGTACGGAACACTGAAGCTTTCTTT
CDR3aa: CASSFVRNTEAFF

d_gene: NA
j_gene: TRBJ1-4
v_gene: TRBV7-8
abundance: NA
CDR3nt: TGTGCCAGCAGCCCGGACAGAGCTGCAACTAATGAAAAACTGTTTTTT
CDR3aa: CASSPDRAATNEKLFF

d_gene: TRBD1
j_gene: TRBJ2-1
v_gene: TRBV6-2/TRBV6-3
abundance: few
CDR3nt: TGTGCCAGCAGTCCACTCGACAGGGCTTACAATGAGCAGTTCTTC
CDR3aa: CASSPLDRAYNEQFF

d_gene: NA
j_gene: TRBJ2-7
v_gene: TRBV28
abundance: NA
CDR3nt: TGTGCCAGCAGTTTTGGTGGGAGTCCCTACAAAAACGAGCAGTACTTC
CDR3aa: CASSFGGSPYKNEQYF

d_gene: TRBD1
j_gene: TRBJ2-1
v_gene: TRBV7-9
abundance: NA
CDR3nt: TGTGCCAGCAGCTTAGGGACAGGGGAGGAGTTCTTC
CDR3aa: CASSLGTGEEFF

d_gene: TRBD2
j_gene: TRBJ2-5
v_gene: TRBV7-2
abundance: few
CDR3nt: TGTGCCAGCAGAACTTTTGACCTAGCGGGGTGGACACAAGAGACCCAGTACTTC
CDR3aa: CASRTFDLAGWTQETQYF

d_gene: NA
j_gene: TRBJ2-7
v_gene: TRBV7-9
abundance: few
CDR3nt: TGTGCCAGCAGCTTACCAGGGTTCAACGAGCAGTACTTC
CDR3aa: CASSLPGFNEQYF

d_gene: TRBD1
j_gene: TRBJ1-2
v_gene: TRBV7-9
abundance: NA
CDR3nt: TGTGCCAGCAGCTTATCCGGGACAGACTATGGCTACACCTTC
CDR3aa: CASSLSGTDYGYTF

d_gene: NA
j_gene: TRBJ1-1
v_gene: TRBV6-2/TRBV6-3
abundance: NA
CDR3nt: TGTGCCAGCACCGAGCCCACCCGGGCCACTGAAGCTTTCTTT
CDR3aa: CASTEPTRATEAFF

d_gene: NA
j_gene: TRBJ2-3
v_gene: TRBV14
abundance: few
CDR3nt: TGTGCCAGCAGCCTACGTTGGGGGGATACGCAGTATTTT
CDR3aa: CASSLRWGDTQYF

d_gene: NA
j_gene: TRBJ1-4
v_gene: TRBV7-2
abundance: few
CDR3nt: TGTGCCAGCAGCTTATCGGGGGTTCGAGGCGAAAAACTGTTTTTT
CDR3aa: CASSLSGVRGEKLFF

d_gene: NA
j_gene: TRBJ1-1
v_gene: TRBV7-9
abundance: few
CDR3nt: TGTGCCAGCAGCTTACAAAGCGGCAGGGATGTGGGTTATTGGACTGAAGCTTTCTTT
CDR3aa: CASSLQSGRDVGYWTEAFF

d_gene: NA
j_gene: TRBJ2-1
v_gene: TRBV20-1
abundance: few
CDR3nt: TGCAGTGCTAACTTACTAGCAAATCCCTACAATGAGCAGTTCTTC
CDR3aa: CSANLLANPYNEQFF

d_gene: TRBD2
j_gene: TRBJ2-2
v_gene: TRBV29-1
abundance: few
CDR3nt: TGCAGCGTTGAAAAGGCGGGAGATAACACCGGGGAGCTGTTTTTT
CDR3aa: CSVEKAGDNTGELFF

d_gene: TRBD2
j_gene: TRBJ2-2
v_gene: TRBV6-2/TRBV6-3
abundance: few
CDR3nt: TGTGCCAGCAGTTACCCGACTAGCGGTCCGAACACCGGGGAGCTGTTTTTT
CDR3aa: CASSYPTSGPNTGELFF

d_gene: NA
j_gene: TRBJ2-1
v_gene: TRBV27
abundance: NA
CDR3nt: TGTGCCAGCAGTTTCGACCGGGGGAGTGAGCAGTTCTTC
CDR3aa: CASSFDRGSEQFF

d_gene: NA
j_gene: TRBJ2-2
v_gene: TRBV6-6
abundance: NA
CDR3nt: TGTGCCAGCAGTTACCAGGGGCAGGGTCCGGAGCTGTTTTTT
CDR3aa: CASSYQGQGPELFF

d_gene: TRBD1
j_gene: TRBJ1-1
v_gene: TRBV20-1
abundance: many
CDR3nt: TGCAGTGCTGGACAGGGGCCCACTGAAGCTTTCTTT
CDR3aa: CSAGQGPTEAFF

d_gene: NA
j_gene: TRBJ1-1
v_gene: TRBV7-2
abundance: few
CDR3nt: TGTGCCAGCAGCTTAGCGCGACAGCCTATGAACACTGAAGCTTTCTTT
CDR3aa: CASSLARQPMNTEAFF

d_gene: NA
j_gene: TRBJ2-1
v_gene: TRBV11-2
abundance: few
CDR3nt: TGTGCCAGCAGCTTAGATCTCGGGGGCCCTGAGCAGTTCTTC
CDR3aa: CASSLDLGGPEQFF

d_gene: NA
j_gene: TRBJ2-2
v_gene: TRBV5-5
abundance: NA
CDR3nt: TGTGCCAGCAGCTTTGGCACGGTCGGGGAGCTGTTTTTT
CDR3aa: CASSFGTVGELFF

d_gene: NA
j_gene: TRBJ2-5
v_gene: TRBV6-2/TRBV6-3
abundance: NA
CDR3nt: TGTGCCAGCAGCCGCAGAGCGGAACAAGAGACCCAGTACTTC
CDR3aa: CASSRRAEQETQYF

d_gene: TRBD1
j_gene: TRBJ2-5
v_gene: TRBV7-2
abundance: NA
CDR3nt: TGTGCCAGCAGCTGGATGGACAGGGGGCCTTTGGAGACCCAGTACTTC
CDR3aa: CASSWMDRGPLETQYF

d_gene: TRBD2
j_gene: TRBJ2-7
v_gene: TRBV7-3
abundance: NA
CDR3nt: TGTGCCAGCAGCTCCCCCTCTCAGGGACTAGCGGGAGTTATTTGGCCCTACGAGCAGTACTTC
CDR3aa: CASSSPSQGLAGVIWPYEQYF

d_gene: NA
j_gene: TRBJ2-1
v_gene: TRBV7-6
abundance: few
CDR3nt: TGTGCCAGCAGCTTACCTCTTAGGGAGCAGTTCTTC
CDR3aa: CASSLPLREQFF

d_gene: TRBD2
j_gene: TRBJ2-1
v_gene: TRBV7-6
abundance: NA
CDR3nt: TGTGCCAGCAGCCTCCCGACTAGCGGGGGTTACAATGAGCAGTTCTTC
CDR3aa: CASSLPTSGGYNEQFF

d_gene: TRBD2
j_gene: TRBJ2-3
v_gene: TRBV12-3/TRBV12-4
abundance: few
CDR3nt: TGTGCCAGCAGTTTTGCGGGACTAGCGAATACGCAGTATTTT
CDR3aa: CASSFAGLANTQYF

d_gene: TRBD1
j_gene: TRBJ1-4
v_gene: TRBV7-9
abundance: few
CDR3nt: TGTGCCAGCAGCCCTCCGACAGGGAAGGCAGAAAAACTGTTTTTT
CDR3aa: CASSPPTGKAEKLFF

d_gene: NA
j_gene: TRBJ2-1
v_gene: TRBV6-1
abundance: few
CDR3nt: TGTGCCAGCAGTGAACGGGTTTGGTCCTACAATGAGCAGTTCTTC
CDR3aa: CASSERVWSYNEQFF

d_gene: NA
j_gene: TRBJ1-1
v_gene: TRBV7-6
abundance: few
CDR3nt: TGTGCCAGCAGCTTATCCCGGACGGGAGGTACTGAAGCTTTCTTT
CDR3aa: CASSLSRTGGTEAFF

d_gene: NA
j_gene: TRBJ2-7
v_gene: TRBV7-8
abundance: few
CDR3nt: TGTGCCAGCAGCTTAGTTGGCACCGAGCAGTACTTC
CDR3aa: CASSLVGTEQYF

d_gene: TRBD2
j_gene: TRBJ2-1
v_gene: TRBV29-1
abundance: NA
CDR3nt: TGCAGCGTTGAAGGGCTAGCGGGGAGAGGCCTGGGGAATGAGCAGTTCTTC
CDR3aa: CSVEGLAGRGLGNEQFF

d_gene: NA
j_gene: TRBJ1-2
v_gene: TRBV7-2
abundance: few
CDR3nt: TGTGCCAGCAGCTTTCCGGGAACAGACTATGGCTACACCTTC
CDR3aa: CASSFPGTDYGYTF

d_gene: TRBD2
j_gene: TRBJ2-4
v_gene: TRBV12-3/TRBV12-4
abundance: NA
CDR3nt: TGTGCCAGCAGCCCCGTCAGCGGGGAAGTCAAAAACATTCAGTACTTC
CDR3aa: CASSPVSGEVKNIQYF

d_gene: TRBD2
j_gene: TRBJ2-5
v_gene: TRBV6-2/TRBV6-3
abundance: many
CDR3nt: TGTGCCAGCAGCCTAGGGGTAGCGGGAGTCTGGCAGACCCAGTACTTC
CDR3aa: CASSLGVAGVWQTQYF

d_gene: NA
j_gene: TRBJ2-3
v_gene: TRBV29-1
abundance: NA
CDR3nt: TGCAGCATGTGGGACGGCACAGATACGCAGTATTTT
CDR3aa: CSMWDGTDTQYF

d_gene: NA
j_gene: TRBJ1-5
v_gene: TRBV7-2
abundance: NA
CDR3nt: TGTGCCAGCAGCTTATTGGGGTGGCCGCCCCAGCATTTT
CDR3aa: CASSLLGWPPQHF

d_gene: NA
j_gene: TRBJ2-2
v_gene: TRBV12-3/TRBV12-4
abundance: few
CDR3nt: TGTGCCATCCTGGAGGGAGGCGGGGAGCTGTTTTTT
CDR3aa: CAILEGGGELFF

d_gene: NA
j_gene: TRBJ1-4
v_gene: TRBV28
abundance: few
CDR3nt: TGTGCCAGCAGTACCCAGACCGAAAATGAAAAACTGTTTTTT
CDR3aa: CASSTQTENEKLFF

d_gene: NA
j_gene: TRBJ2-7
v_gene: TRBV6-1
abundance: few
CDR3nt: TGTGCCAGCAGTGAAGCGGTTCACTCCTACGAGCAGTACTTC
CDR3aa: CASSEAVHSYEQYF

d_gene: NA
j_gene: TRBJ2-2
v_gene: TRBV3-1
abundance: NA
CDR3nt: TGTGCCAGCAGCCAAGATCATGGCGGGGAGCTGTTTTTT
CDR3aa: CASSQDHGGELFF

d_gene: NA
j_gene: TRBJ2-1
v_gene: TRBV6-2/TRBV6-3
abundance: NA
CDR3nt: TGTGCCAGCAGTTACTCGATGCCGGGCTACAATGAGCAGTTCTTC
CDR3aa: CASSYSMPGYNEQFF

d_gene: TRBD2
j_gene: TRBJ2-3
v_gene: TRBV6-2/TRBV6-3
abundance: NA
CDR3nt: TGTGCCAGCAGTTACGCGGGAGTAAGCACAGATACGCAGTATTTT
CDR3aa: CASSYAGVSTDTQYF

d_gene: TRBD2
j_gene: TRBJ2-7
v_gene: TRBV7-2
abundance: many
CDR3nt: TGTGCCAGCAGCCTGACTAGCGGGAGGGCGGACGAGCAGTACTTC
CDR3aa: CASSLTSGRADEQYF

d_gene: NA
j_gene: TRBJ1-1
v_gene: TRBV19
abundance: few
CDR3nt: TGTGCCAGTAGTATGATTAGACAGGACGAAGCTTTCTTT
CDR3aa: CASSMIRQDEAFF

d_gene: NA
j_gene: TRBJ2-7
v_gene: TRBV6-4
abundance: NA
CDR3nt: TGTGCCAGCATCAGCGCGACTTGGGTAGCGGACTCCTACGAGCAGTACTTC
CDR3aa: CASISATWVADSYEQYF

d_gene: TRBD2
j_gene: TRBJ2-7
v_gene: TRBV5-1
abundance: few
CDR3nt: TGCGCCAGCAGCTTGGATGGACTAGCCATGGAGCAGTACTTC
CDR3aa: CASSLDGLAMEQYF

d_gene: TRBD1
j_gene: TRBJ2-1
v_gene: TRBV10-3
abundance: NA
CDR3nt: TGTGCCATCAGTGAGGAGGGGACAGCGAGCTCCTACTACAATGAGCAGTTCTTC
CDR3aa: CAISEEGTASSYYNEQFF

d_gene: NA
j_gene: TRBJ1-4
v_gene: TRBV7-8
abundance: NA
CDR3nt: TGTGCCAGCAGCTTAGAACCTCCTCTACAGGTCTTGAATGAAAAACTGTTTTTT
CDR3aa: CASSLEPPLQVLNEKLFF

d_gene: TRBD2
j_gene: TRBJ2-1
v_gene: TRBV2
abundance: NA
CDR3nt: TGTGCCAGCAGTGAACAAGCGGGAAGTAACTACAATGAGCAGTTCTTC
CDR3aa: CASSEQAGSNYNEQFF

d_gene: NA
j_gene: TRBJ1-1
v_gene: TRBV28
abundance: NA
CDR3nt: TGTGCCAGCGGCGCCCGGGGAGCTTTCTTT
CDR3aa: CASGARGAFF